This T cell receptor (beta chain) was observed in a study of T-cell memory formation after mild COVID-19. Study as a whole: Across donors, TCR clusters were largely donor specific. Overall study results and limits: Clones contracting day 15 to 85 were balanced CD4/CD8; later expanders leaned CD4+.

This CDR3 has 14 amino acids. The germline V gene has CDR1 DFQATT and CDR2 SNEGSKA (reference sequence). With 6 bases clipped from V and 4 bases from J, the junction kept 10 bases outside the gene matches. On this clonotype itself: Its specificity is not known.

5'RACE with constant-segment primers yielded barcoded, UMI-tagged TCR alpha and TCR beta cDNA libraries. TCRdb called the 5' RACE reads again in MiXCR, with one record for every CDR3 protein. There are roughly 610,000 distinct CDR3 sequences in the sample; 17% occur only once, and roughly 7.7% lies in the top ten. This clonotype was sampled from an adult woman who had mild COVID-19 (a few samples of this study predate the infection). Cell type and time point are not known. The sample consisted of PBMCs or a T cell subset sorted from them (not recorded which). The chain links TRBV20-1 to TRBJ1-2; TRBD1 matches at 8 bases. The DNA for the CDR3 is TGCAGTGCCTATGGGACCGGGACAGGCTATGGCTACACCTTC. It is translated as CSAYGTGTGYGYTF.